The rows below give T cell receptor beta chains drawn from one sample of a study of control samples from healthy donors and cancer patients. Sequencing used immunoSEQ multiplex PCR; TCRdb keeps in-frame clones, though not all of them. The data hold about 130,000 clones, with roughly 90% observed a single time. Sequenced sample: blood. The source of these receptors is a man younger than 35 in good health. Both conserved end residues are part of each CDR3. D genes are given only for firm matches. The size entry is marked missing in some rows and otherwise reads once, few, many or a size class.

TRBJ2-2	-	TRBV5-1	TRBD1	CASSLDGTGGVKAGELFF	TGCGCCAGCAGCTTGGATGGGACAGGGGGCGTCAAGGCCGGGGAGCTGTTTTTT
TRBJ2-5	-	TRBV6-8	TRBD2	CASTNEASGGEETQYF	TGTGCCAGCACCAACGAGGCTAGCGGGGGGGAAGAGACCCAGTACTTC
TRBJ2-5	-	TRBV29-1	TRBD1	CSVVRQGAQETQYF	TGCAGCGTTGTCCGACAGGGGGCCCAAGAGACCCAGTACTTC
TRBJ1-4	-	TRBV6-5	-	CASSSPGDKNEKLFF	TGTGCCAGCAGTTCCCCGGGAGATAAAAATGAAAAACTGTTTTTT
TRBJ2-7	-	TRBV7-3	-	CASSSGQGGRYEQYF	TGTGCCAGCAGCTCGGGCCAGGGGGGCCGGTACGAGCAGTACTTC
TRBJ1-1	many	TRBV4-2	-	CASSLATINTEAFF	TGTGCCAGCAGCCTCGCGACTATAAACACTGAAGCTTTCTTT
TRBJ1-4	-	TRBV18	-	CASSPSGGLREKLFF	TGTGCCAGCTCACCATCGGGGGGCCTAAGGGAAAAACTGTTTTTT
TRBJ1-4	-	TRBV7-9	TRBD1	CASSSNRGRDNEKLFF	TGTGCCAGCAGCTCGAACAGGGGGCGAGATAATGAAAAACTGTTTTTT
TRBJ2-2	few	TRBV11-3	TRBD1	CASSFGTGPGELFF	TGTGCCAGCAGCTTCGGGACAGGGCCCGGGGAGCTGTTTTTT
TRBJ1-1	once	TRBV7-2	-	CASSRGARNTEAFF	TGTGCCAGCTCACGGGGGGCAAGAAACACTGAAGCTTTCTTT
TRBJ1-4	once	TRBV5-1	-	CASSADGISNEKLFF	TGCGCCAGCAGCGCTGACGGAATCTCAAATGAAAAACTGTTTTTT
TRBJ2-2	-	TRBV10-1	TRBD1	CASSESRGPGTGELFF	TGCGCCAGCAGTGAGAGTAGGGGGCCTGGCACCGGGGAGCTGTTTTTT
TRBJ2-2	-	TRBV5-1	-	CASSHGLSVSGELFF	TGCGCCAGCAGCCACGGACTCTCCGTGAGCGGGGAGCTGTTTTTT
TRBJ1-5	-	TRBV7-6	TRBD1	CASSLTGGINQPQHF	TGTGCCAGCAGCTTGACAGGGGGCATAAATCAGCCCCAGCATTTT
TRBJ2-2	-	TRBV9	TRBD2	CASSVVTSGGARTGELFF	TGTGCCAGCAGCGTAGTAACTAGCGGGGGGGCCAGGACCGGGGAGCTGTTTTTT
TRBJ2-7	-	TRBV6-2/TRBV6-3	-	CASSYRVRSYEQYF	TGTGCCAGCAGTTACAGGGTCAGGTCCTACGAGCAGTACTTC
TRBJ2-4	-	TRBV5-1	-	CASSLEWGNDIQYF	TGCGCCAGCAGCTTGGAGTGGGGGAATGACATTCAGTACTTC
TRBJ1-2	-	TRBV3-1/TRBV3-2	TRBD1	CASSPGTGSYGYTF	TGTGCCAGCAGCCCCGGGACAGGAAGCTATGGCTACACCTTC
TRBJ1-2	-	TRBV4-1	-	CASSQAGTPNYGYTF	TGCGCCAGCAGCCAAGCCGGGACACCTAACTATGGCTACACCTTC
TRBJ2-7	-	TRBV10-3	TRBD1	CAITRDRGYEQYF	TGTGCCATCACAAGAGACAGGGGGTACGAGCAGTACTTC
TRBJ1-1	-	TRBV3-1/TRBV3-2	TRBD1	CASSLNRQGPEAFF	TGTGCCAGCAGCCTAAACCGACAGGGTCCCGAAGCTTTCTTT
TRBJ2-3	-	TRBV13	-	CASSPLRLDTQYF	TGTGCCAGCAGCCCCCTCAGGTTAGATACGCAGTATTTT
TRBJ2-2	once	TRBV6-4	-	CASRESDSVTGELFF	TGTGCCAGCAGAGAATCGGACTCCGTAACCGGGGAGCTGTTTTTT
TRBJ2-2	-	TRBV7-3	-	CASSHSTGELFF	TGTGCCAGCAGCCACAGTACCGGGGAGCTGTTTTTT
TRBJ2-7	-	TRBV11-2	-	CASSFSYEQYF	TGTGCCAGCAGCTTTAGCTACGAGCAGTACTTC
TRBJ1-1	-	TRBV5-5	-	CASREWGSEAFF	TGTGCCAGCAGGGAATGGGGTTCTGAAGCTTTCTTT
TRBJ1-5	-	TRBV19	TRBD1	CASSDRGGNQPQHF	TGTGCCAGTAGCGACAGGGGAGGCAATCAGCCCCAGCATTTT
TRBJ2-5	-	TRBV9	-	CASSSGGGSETQYF	TGTGCCAGCAGCTCGGGCGGGGGCTCGGAGACCCAGTACTTC
TRBJ2-3	-	TRBV4-1	-	CASSQGVTQADTQYF	TGCGCCAGCAGCCAAGGGGTTACACAGGCGGATACGCAGTATTTT
TRBJ2-2	-	TRBV7-2	-	CASSFRTDNTGELFF	TGTGCCAGCAGCTTTCGGACGGATAACACCGGGGAGCTGTTTTTT
TRBJ2-1	once	TRBV9	TRBD1	CASSGGQTYNEQFF	TGTGCCAGCAGCGGGGGACAGACCTACAATGAGCAGTTCTTC
TRBJ1-1	-	TRBV6-5	-	CASRPGTRNTEAFF	TGTGCCAGCAGACCCGGGACTAGGAACACTGAAGCTTTCTTT
TRBJ1-6	-	TRBV12-3/TRBV12-4	-	CASSLNNSPLHF	TGTGCCAGCAGTTTAAATAATTCACCCCTCCACTTT
TRBJ1-4	-	TRBV19	-	CASSIGRTDEKLFF	TGTGCCAGTAGTATCGGGAGAACGGATGAAAAACTGTTTTTT
TRBJ1-3	-	TRBV4-1	-	CASSQAGLSSGNTIYF	TGCGCCAGCAGCCAAGCCGGGCTGTCCTCTGGAAACACCATATATTTT
TRBJ1-1	once	TRBV9	-	CASSVGPHLAKNTEAFF	TGTGCCAGCAGCGTGGGTCCACACTTGGCAAAGAACACTGAAGCTTTCTTT
TRBJ1-4	-	TRBV30	-	CAWAGPANEKLFF	TGTGCCTGGGCAGGGCCCGCTAATGAAAAACTGTTTTTT
TRBJ1-5	-	TRBV30	-	CAWAELYSNQPQHF	TGTGCCTGGGCTGAACTATATAGCAATCAGCCCCAGCATTTT
TRBJ2-5	-	TRBV6-1	TRBD1	CASSEAEGTGGETQYF	TGTGCCAGCAGTGAGGCTGAAGGGACAGGGGGAGAGACCCAGTACTTC
TRBJ2-5	-	TRBV30	-	CAWSATRSPGGQETQYF	TGTGCCTGGAGTGCAACGCGCAGCCCCGGGGGCCAAGAGACCCAGTACTTC
TRBJ1-5	few	TRBV18	-	CASSSSDQPQHF	TGTGCCAGCTCATCCTCTGATCAGCCCCAGCATTTT
TRBJ2-5	-	TRBV4-1	TRBD1	CASSQNGQGETQYF	TGCGCCAGCAGCCAGAACGGACAGGGGGAGACCCAGTACTTC
TRBJ2-1	-	TRBV3-1/TRBV3-2	-	CASSQVGHNEQFF	TGTGCCAGCAGCCAAGTGGGTCACAATGAGCAGTTCTTC
TRBJ1-1	-	TRBV6-5	TRBD1	CASSYSGQGMNTEAFF	TGTGCCAGCAGTTACTCGGGACAGGGAATGAACACTGAAGCTTTCTTT
TRBJ1-3	-	TRBV5-1	-	CASSLEPKPSGNTIYF	TGCGCCAGCAGCCTGGAGCCAAAACCCTCTGGAAACACCATATATTTT
TRBJ1-1	once	TRBV7-8	TRBD1	CASSLIQGFTEAFF	TGTGCCAGCAGCTTAATACAGGGGTTCACTGAAGCTTTCTTT